The present T cell receptor beta chain was sequenced within a study of cytomegalovirus exposure and HLA in healthy donors. Regarding donors, all were healthy bone marrow donors. Worth noting for this clone: Its antigen remains unknown.

Germline CDR1 reads SNHLY; CDR2 reads FYNNEI. The CDR3 is 12 residues long. V dropped 3 bases and J dropped 3 bases, with 5 bases sitting between them. Regarding the study as a whole: Specificity of a few CMV-associated chains for CMV antigens was verified in vitro. About 87% or about 30% of the time was how often most TCR beta V segments were productive, according to an earlier analysis. In a later analysis, most CMV-associated TCR beta chains appeared HLA-restricted.

The PCR ran on 60 Vbeta and 13 Jbeta primers. Only in-frame clones appear in the TCRdb table, and some are missing; sequencing was by immunoSEQ multiplex PCR. This specimen shows roughly 77,000 clones; the ten leading clones hold 3% to 4%. J is TRBJ1-2 and V is TRBV2; D is ambiguous. This TCR came from a female donor in good health and CMV-seropositive. Sequencing was done on a sample of PBMCs. The CDR3 spells CASSDIDYGYTF. CDR3 in DNA: TGTGCCAGCAGTGATATAGACTATGGCTACACCTTC. Drawing the rest from reference TRBV2 and TRBJ1-2, the complete variable domain is EPEVTQTPSHQVTQMGQEVILRCVPISNHLYFYWYRQILGQKVEFLVSFYNNEISEKSEIFDDQFSVERPDGSNFTLKIRSTKLEDSAMYFCASSDIDYGYTFGSGTRLTVV.